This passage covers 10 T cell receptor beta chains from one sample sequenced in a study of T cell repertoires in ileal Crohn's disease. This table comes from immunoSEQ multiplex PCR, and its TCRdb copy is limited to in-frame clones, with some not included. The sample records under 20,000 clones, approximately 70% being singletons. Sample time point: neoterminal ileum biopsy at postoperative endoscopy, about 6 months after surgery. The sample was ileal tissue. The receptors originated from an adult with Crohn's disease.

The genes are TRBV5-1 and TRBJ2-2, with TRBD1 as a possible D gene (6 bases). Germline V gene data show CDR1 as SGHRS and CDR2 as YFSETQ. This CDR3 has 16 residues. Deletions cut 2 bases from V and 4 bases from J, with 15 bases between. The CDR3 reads CASSFQGPETTGELFF. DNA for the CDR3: TGCGCCAGCAGCTTTCAGGGGCCCGAAACCACCGGGGAGCTGTTTTTT. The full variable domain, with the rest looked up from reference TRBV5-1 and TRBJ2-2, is KAGVTQTPRYLIKTRGQQVTLSCSPISGHRSVSWYQQTPGQGLQFLFEYFSETQRNKGNFPGRFSGRQFSNSRSEMNVSTLELGDSALYLCASSFQGPETTGELFFGEGSRLTVL.

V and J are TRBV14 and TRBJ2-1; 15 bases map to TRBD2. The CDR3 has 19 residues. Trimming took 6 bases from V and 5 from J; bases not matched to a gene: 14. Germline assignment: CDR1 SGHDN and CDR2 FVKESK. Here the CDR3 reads CASSPGLAGGYQQNNEQFF. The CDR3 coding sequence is TGTGCCAGCAGTCCGGGACTAGCGGGAGGATACCAGCAAAACAATGAGCAGTTCTTC.

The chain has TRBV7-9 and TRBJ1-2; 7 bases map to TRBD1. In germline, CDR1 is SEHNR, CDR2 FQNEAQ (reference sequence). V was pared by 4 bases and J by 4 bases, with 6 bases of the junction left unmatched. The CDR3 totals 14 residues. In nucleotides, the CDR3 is TGTGCCAGCAGCTATTGGGACAGCAGCTATGGCTACACCTTC. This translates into CASSYWDSSYGYTF.

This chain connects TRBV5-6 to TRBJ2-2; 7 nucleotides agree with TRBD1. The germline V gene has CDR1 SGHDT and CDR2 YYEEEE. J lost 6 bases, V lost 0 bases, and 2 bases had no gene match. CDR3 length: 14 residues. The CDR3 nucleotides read TGTGCCAGCAGCTTGGTCCAGGGGGCCGGGGAGCTGTTTTTT. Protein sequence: CASSLVQGAGELFF.

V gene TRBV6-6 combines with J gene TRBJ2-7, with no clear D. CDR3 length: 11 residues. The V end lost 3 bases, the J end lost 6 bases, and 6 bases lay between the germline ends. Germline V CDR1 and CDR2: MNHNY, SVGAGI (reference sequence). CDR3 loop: CASSYTGEQYF. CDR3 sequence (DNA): TGTGCCAGCAGTTATACCGGCGAGCAGTACTTC.

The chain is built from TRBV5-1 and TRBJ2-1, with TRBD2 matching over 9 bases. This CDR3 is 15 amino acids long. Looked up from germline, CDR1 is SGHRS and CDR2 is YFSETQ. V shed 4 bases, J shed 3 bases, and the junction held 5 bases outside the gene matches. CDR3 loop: CASSTGLADYNEQFF. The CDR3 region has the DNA TGCGCCAGCAGCACGGGACTAGCAGACTACAATGAGCAGTTCTTC.

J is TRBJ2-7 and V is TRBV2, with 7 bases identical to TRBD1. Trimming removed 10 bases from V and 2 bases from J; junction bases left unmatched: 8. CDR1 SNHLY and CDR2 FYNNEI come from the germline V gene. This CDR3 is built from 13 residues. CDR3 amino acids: CATRDSYTYEQYF. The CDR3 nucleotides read TGTGCCACCCGGGACAGTTATACCTACGAGCAGTACTTC.

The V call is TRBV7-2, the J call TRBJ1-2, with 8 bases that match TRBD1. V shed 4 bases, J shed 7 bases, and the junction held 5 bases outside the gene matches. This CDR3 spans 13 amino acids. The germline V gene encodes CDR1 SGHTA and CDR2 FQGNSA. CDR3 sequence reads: CASSWTGNGGYTF. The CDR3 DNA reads TGTGCCAGCAGCTGGACAGGGAACGGTGGCTACACCTTC.

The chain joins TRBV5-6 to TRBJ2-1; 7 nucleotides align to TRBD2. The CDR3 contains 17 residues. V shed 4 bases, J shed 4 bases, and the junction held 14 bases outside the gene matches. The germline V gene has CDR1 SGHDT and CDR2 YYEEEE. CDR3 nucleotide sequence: TGTGCCAGCAGCACGAGATACCGGGACTACCCGTACAATGAGCAGTTCTTC. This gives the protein CASSTRYRDYPYNEQFF.

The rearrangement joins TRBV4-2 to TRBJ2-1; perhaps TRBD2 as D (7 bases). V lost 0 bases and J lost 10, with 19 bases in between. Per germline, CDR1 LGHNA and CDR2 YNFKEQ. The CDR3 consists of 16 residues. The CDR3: CASSQEGGGLPKEQFF. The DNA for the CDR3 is TGTGCCAGCAGCCAAGAAGGCGGGGGCCTCCCGAAGGAGCAGTTCTTC.